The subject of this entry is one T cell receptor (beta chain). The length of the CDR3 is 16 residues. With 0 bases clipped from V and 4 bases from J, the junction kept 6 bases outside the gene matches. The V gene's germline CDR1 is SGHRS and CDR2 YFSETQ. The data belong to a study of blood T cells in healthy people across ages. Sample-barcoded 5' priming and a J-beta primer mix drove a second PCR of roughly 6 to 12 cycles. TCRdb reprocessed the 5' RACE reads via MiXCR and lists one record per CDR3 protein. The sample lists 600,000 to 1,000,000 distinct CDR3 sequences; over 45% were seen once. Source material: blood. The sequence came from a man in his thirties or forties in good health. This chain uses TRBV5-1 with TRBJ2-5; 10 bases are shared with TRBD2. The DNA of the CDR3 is TGCGCCAGCAGCTTGGTACTAGCGGGGCTTTCAGAGACCCAGTACTTC. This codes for CASSLVLAGLSETQYF.